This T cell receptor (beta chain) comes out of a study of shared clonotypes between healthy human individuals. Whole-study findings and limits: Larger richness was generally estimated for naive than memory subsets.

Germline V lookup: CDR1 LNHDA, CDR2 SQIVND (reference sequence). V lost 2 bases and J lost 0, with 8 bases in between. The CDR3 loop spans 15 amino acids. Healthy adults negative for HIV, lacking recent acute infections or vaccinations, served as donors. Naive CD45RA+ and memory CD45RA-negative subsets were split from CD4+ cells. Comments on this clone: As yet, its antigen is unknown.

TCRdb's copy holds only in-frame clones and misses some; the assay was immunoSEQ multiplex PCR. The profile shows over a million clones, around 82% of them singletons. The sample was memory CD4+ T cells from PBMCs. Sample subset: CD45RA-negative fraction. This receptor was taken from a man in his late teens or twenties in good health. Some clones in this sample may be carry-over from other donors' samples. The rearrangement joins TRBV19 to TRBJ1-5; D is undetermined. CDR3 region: CASSILQNSNQPQHF. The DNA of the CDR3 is TGTGCCAGTAGTATACTACAGAATAGCAATCAGCCCCAGCATTTT.